This T cell receptor (beta chain) was recorded in a study of blood T cell repertoires in COVID-19. Sequencing was performed with immunoSEQ multiplex PCR; in TCRdb, only in-frame clones are kept and a portion is missing. Seen here are 85,000 to 95,000 clones, around 72% observed once, and the top ten hold 13% to 15%. V was cut by 4 bases and J by 0 bases, with 6 bases left in between. The CDR3 totals 13 residues. The V gene's germline CDR1 is SGHTA and CDR2 FQGTGA. This clonotype originated in a woman older than 75 with acute or convalescent COVID-19. Material for sequencing was peripheral blood. J is TRBJ1-1 and V is TRBV7-3; D unresolved. Here the CDR3 reads CASSSGMNTEAFF. As DNA, the CDR3 is TGTGCCAGCAGCTCGGGAATGAACACTGAAGCTTTCTTT.